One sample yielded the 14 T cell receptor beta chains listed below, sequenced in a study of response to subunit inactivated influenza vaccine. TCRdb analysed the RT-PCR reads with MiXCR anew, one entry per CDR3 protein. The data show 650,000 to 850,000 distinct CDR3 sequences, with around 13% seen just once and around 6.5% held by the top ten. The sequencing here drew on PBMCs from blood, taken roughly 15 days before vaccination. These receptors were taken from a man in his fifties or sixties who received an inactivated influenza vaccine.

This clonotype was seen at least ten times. The CDR3 reads CASKTGGSNQPQHF. Written as DNA, the CDR3 is TGCGCCAGCAAAACAGGGGGTAGCAATCAGCCCCAGCATTTT. The chain joins TRBV5-1 to TRBJ1-5; 8 nucleotides match TRBD1. With 6 bases clipped from V and 0 bases from J, the junction kept 2 bases outside the gene matches. Germline lookup yields CDR1 SGHRS and CDR2 YFSETQ. This CDR3 contains 14 residues.

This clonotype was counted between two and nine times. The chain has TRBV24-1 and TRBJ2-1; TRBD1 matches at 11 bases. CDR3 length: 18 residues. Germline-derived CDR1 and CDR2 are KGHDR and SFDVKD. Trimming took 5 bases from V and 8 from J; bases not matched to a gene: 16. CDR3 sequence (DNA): TGTGCCACCAGTGCCACCTTTGAGGACAGGGGGCTTGAGGATGAGCAGTTCTTC. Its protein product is CATSATFEDRGLEDEQFF.

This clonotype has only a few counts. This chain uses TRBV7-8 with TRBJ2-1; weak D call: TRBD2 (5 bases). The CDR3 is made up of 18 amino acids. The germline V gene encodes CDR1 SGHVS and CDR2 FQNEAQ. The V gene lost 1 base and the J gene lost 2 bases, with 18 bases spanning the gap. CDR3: CASSLVRLASLAYNEQFF. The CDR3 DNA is TGTGCCAGCAGCTTAGTAAGGCTAGCCTCTCTTGCCTACAATGAGCAGTTCTTC.

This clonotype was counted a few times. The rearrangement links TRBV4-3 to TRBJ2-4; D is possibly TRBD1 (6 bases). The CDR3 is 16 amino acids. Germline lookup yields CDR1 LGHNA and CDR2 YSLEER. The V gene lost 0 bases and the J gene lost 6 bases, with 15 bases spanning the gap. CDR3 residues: CASSQDLLAGVNIQYF. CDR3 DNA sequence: TGCGCCAGCAGCCAAGATCTTCTGGCAGGGGTAAACATTCAGTACTTC.

CDR3: CASSFQGFHRDTQYF. CDR3 bases: TGTGCCAGCAGCTTCCAGGGTTTTCATAGGGATACGCAGTATTTT. The chain is built from TRBV7-2 and TRBJ2-3; TRBD1 is a possible D gene (5 bases). V lost 3 bases, J lost 6 bases, and 16 bases lay in between. From germline, CDR1 is SGHTA and CDR2 FQGNSA. The CDR3 consists of 15 residues.

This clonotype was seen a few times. CDR3 residues: CASSQEFEGNEQFF. In nucleotides, the CDR3 is TGTGCCAGCAGTCAGGAGTTTGAGGGGAATGAGCAGTTCTTC. The V gene is TRBV6-4, the J gene TRBJ2-1; TRBD1 or TRBD2 may be the D gene (5 bases each). This CDR3 region has 14 residues. The germline CDR1 and CDR2 sequences are MRHNA and SNTAGT. Trimming took off 5 bases at V and 7 bases at J, with 15 bases between the two ends.

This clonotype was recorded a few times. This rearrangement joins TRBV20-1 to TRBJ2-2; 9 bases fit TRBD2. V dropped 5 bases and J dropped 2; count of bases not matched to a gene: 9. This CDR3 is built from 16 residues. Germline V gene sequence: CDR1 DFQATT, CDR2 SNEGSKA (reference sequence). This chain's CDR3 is CSAPRGGRANTGELFF. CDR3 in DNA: TGCAGTGCTCCAAGGGGCGGGAGGGCCAACACCGGGGAGCTGTTTTTT.

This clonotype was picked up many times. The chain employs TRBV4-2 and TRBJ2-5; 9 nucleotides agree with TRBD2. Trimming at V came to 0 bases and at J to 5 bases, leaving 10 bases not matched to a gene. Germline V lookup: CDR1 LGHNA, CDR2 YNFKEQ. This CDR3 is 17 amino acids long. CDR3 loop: CASSQESSGALMETQYF. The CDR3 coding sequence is TGTGCCAGCAGCCAAGAGTCTAGCGGGGCACTGATGGAGACCCAGTACTTC.

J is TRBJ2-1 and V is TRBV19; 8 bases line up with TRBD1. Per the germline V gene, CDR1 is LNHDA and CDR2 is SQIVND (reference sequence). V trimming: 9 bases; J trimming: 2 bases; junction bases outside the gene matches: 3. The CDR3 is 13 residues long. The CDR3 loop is CASATGAYNEQFF. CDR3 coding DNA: TGTGCCAGCGCGACAGGGGCCTACAATGAGCAGTTCTTC.

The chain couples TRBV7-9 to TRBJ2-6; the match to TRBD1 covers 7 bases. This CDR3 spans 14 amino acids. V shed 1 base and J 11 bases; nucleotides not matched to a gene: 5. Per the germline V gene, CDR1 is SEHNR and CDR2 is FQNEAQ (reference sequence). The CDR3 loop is CASSLVYRGDVLTF. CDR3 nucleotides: TGTGCCAGCAGCTTAGTATACAGGGGTGACGTCCTGACTTTC. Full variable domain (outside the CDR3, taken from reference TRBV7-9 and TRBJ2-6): DTGVSQNPRHKITKRGQNVTFRCDPISEHNRLYWYRQTLGQGPEFLTYFQNEAQLEKSRLLSDRFSAERPKGSFSTLEIQRTEQGDSAMYLCASSLVYRGDVLTFGAGSRLTVL.

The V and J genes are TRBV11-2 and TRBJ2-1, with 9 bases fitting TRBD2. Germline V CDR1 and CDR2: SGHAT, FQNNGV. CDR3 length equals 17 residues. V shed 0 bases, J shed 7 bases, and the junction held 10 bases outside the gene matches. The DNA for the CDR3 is TGTGCCAGCAGCTTAGAGGGGGCGGGGGGGCGGTGGAATGAGCAGTTCTTC. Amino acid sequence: CASSLEGAGGRWNEQFF.

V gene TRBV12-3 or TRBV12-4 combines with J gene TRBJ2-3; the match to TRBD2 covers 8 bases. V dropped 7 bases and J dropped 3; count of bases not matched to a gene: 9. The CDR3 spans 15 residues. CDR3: CASTLSGRGTDTQYF. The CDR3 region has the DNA TGTGCCAGCACTCTGAGCGGGAGAGGGACAGATACGCAGTATTTT.

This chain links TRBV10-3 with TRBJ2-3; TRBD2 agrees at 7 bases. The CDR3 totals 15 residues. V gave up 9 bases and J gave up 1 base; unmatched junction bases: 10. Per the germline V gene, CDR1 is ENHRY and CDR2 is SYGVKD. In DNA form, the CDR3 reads TGTGCCATACTCGAGGGAAGCGGGGGCACAGATACGCAGTATTTT. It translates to CAILEGSGGTDTQYF.

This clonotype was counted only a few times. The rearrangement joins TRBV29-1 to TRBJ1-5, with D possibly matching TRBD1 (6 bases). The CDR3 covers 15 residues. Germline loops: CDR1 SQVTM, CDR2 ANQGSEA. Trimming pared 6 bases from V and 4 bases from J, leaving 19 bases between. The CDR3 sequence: CSVAEGQGLNQPQHF. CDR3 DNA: TGCAGCGTCGCGGAGGGTCAGGGGCTAAATCAGCCCCAGCATTTT.